This T cell receptor (beta chain) was profiled in a study of regulatory T cells in long-lasting Graves disease (dated by TCRdb to 2020 to 2022). Regarding the research as a whole: Persistent Graves' disease was defined as antithyroid drug treatment for over 5 years with persistently positive TSH receptor autoantibodies. Persistent Graves' disease patients were compared with newly diagnosed Graves' disease patients by peripheral blood TCR sequencing and RNA sequencing. The study was conducted in China and was registered as a clinical trial. A total of 33 samples were covered by TCR sequencing, comprising some 13 persistent and roughly 20 newly diagnosed Graves' disease patients. In the clinical cohort, patients with persistent Graves' disease had used antithyroid drugs for an average of around 9.3 years.

The CDR3 holds 11 amino acids from the cysteine to the phenylalanine. Only the CDR3 DNA is retained, 33 bases long and in frame from the first base. CDR1 SGHRS and CDR2 YFSETQ were looked up in the germline V gene. V gives up 6 bases and J gives up 3 bases, and the segment between their germline ends measures 4 bases. With regard to this clonotype: The antigen it binds to is not known. No per-base quality is available; no much larger clone lies one base away.

Study-wide conclusions, independent of this receptor: Persistent disease showed preferential use of TRBV28, TRBJ1-2 and TRBJ2-5, whereas newly diagnosed disease favored TRBV20-1 and TRBJ2-1. The small sample size was acknowledged by the authors as a limitation that may reduce accuracy. Sequencing and analysis were restricted to the TCR beta chain. Persistent Graves' disease patients showed lower TCR Shannon entropy and fewer highly expanded clones than newly diagnosed patients, suggesting clonal expansion. Because the primary lesion, thyroid tissue, could not be accessed, the study looked at peripheral blood alone. A larger number of public clonotypes was shared among persistent patients (under 3,000) than among newly diagnosed patients (approximately 1,000).

The time point label here, explained by the study, means: persistent/refractory GD, antithyroid drugs over 5 years with positive TRAb. For both TCR sequencing and RNA sequencing, RNA was extracted from PBMCs in TRIzol. Graves' disease was diagnosed according to American Thyroid Association guidelines. Patients were recruited from an endocrinology department in Xi'an, China. Each patient gave approximately 9.7 milliliters of peripheral blood, collected in an EDTA anticoagulant tube. Ficoll Paque Plus density gradient separation was used to isolate PBMCs, and no further T cell sorting was performed. RNA quality was checked with an Agilent 2100 Bioanalyzer and agarose gel, and concentration with a NanoDrop 2000. The library was produced with multiplex PCR. Sequencer: Illumina HiSeq 4000. iRepertoire HTBI primers and Arm-PCR amplification of CDR3 regions were used to construct TCR beta libraries. Gel purification was performed on PCR products prior to sequencing. The original methods were these. A total of fewer than 70 TRBV and 14 TRBJ segments were identified across samples and were used for gene usage analysis of CDR3 amino acid clonotypes. COPE and FqMerger were used to merge filtered high-quality paired reads into contigs. Contigs were aligned with BLAST to IMGT TRBV, TRBD and TRBJ reference genes, and CDR3 was defined per IMGT. Any clonotype with a frequency above 0.1% was counted as a highly expanded clone. Shannon entropy was used to measure repertoire diversity, and the Gini coefficient was used to measure V-J evenness. Clonotypes shared by more than one individual were considered public. Clones were called with MiXCR by TCRdb after fastp trimmed the public reads at Q25, and only in-frame beta chains were retained. Rows matching on CDR3 protein sequence are summarized as one entry with the most common DNA and genes. These V and J calls derive from TCRdb rather than the authors' analysis. Across this sample there are approximately 690,000 distinct CDR3 sequences, with 30% seen only once. The ten largest clones represent about 42% of the sample.

The rearrangement joined TRBV5-1 to TRBJ1-5; there is no confident call for the D gene. Sequenced material: peripheral blood mononuclear cells (PBMCs), taken when the disease was refractory, from a patient treated with antithyroid drugs. The receptor was derived from a female donor with Graves disease. The nucleotide sequence reads TGCGCCAGCACCAACAATCAGCCCCAGCATTTT. Translation gives CASTNNQPQHF.